One and the same sample provided the 7 T cell receptor beta chains below, sequenced in a study of shared clonotypes between healthy human individuals. Clones were sequenced by immunoSEQ multiplex PCR, and TCRdb holds only the in-frame ones, with some missing. Of a few hundred thousand clones in the sample, just over 65% were seen once. The sequenced sample was memory CD4+ T cells sorted from blood. The subset: CD45RA-negative fraction. These receptors were collected from a man aged 25-40 years in good health.

This chain connects TRBV5-4 to TRBJ2-7; TRBD2 matches 9 bases. J was trimmed by 0 bases and V by 4 bases; bases with no gene match: 8. This CDR3 region has 16 residues. Germline values: CDR1 SGHNT, CDR2 YYREEE (reference sequence). CDR3 DNA: TGTGCCAGCAGCCTCAAAGCGGGAGGTAGCTCCTACGAGCAGTACTTC. Amino acids: CASSLKAGGSSYEQYF.

The chain combines TRBV5-6 with TRBJ2-5; 9 nucleotides line up with TRBD1. The CDR3 runs 16 residues. Germline lookup yields CDR1 SGHDT and CDR2 YYEEEE. V dropped 6 bases and J dropped 0; count of bases not matched to a gene: 9. Here the CDR3 DNA reads TGTGCCAGCACCTATGGGGACAGGGACTACCAAGAGACCCAGTACTTC. This sequence encodes CASTYGDRDYQETQYF.

The chain is built from TRBV2 and TRBJ2-7; no reliable D call. Germline CDR1 SNHLY, CDR2 FYNNEI. The V end was cut by 3 bases, the J end by 2 bases, with 5 bases between. This CDR3 is built from 12 residues. The CDR3 DNA is TGTGCCAGCAGTGACCTCGCCTACGAGCAGTACTTC. Protein product: CASSDLAYEQYF.

This chain links TRBV7-2 with TRBJ1-5; D is ambiguous. Per the germline V gene, CDR1 is SGHTA and CDR2 is FQGNSA. Trimming pared 2 bases from V and 4 bases from J, leaving 6 bases between. There are 13 residues in the CDR3. For the CDR3, the DNA is TGTGCCAGCAGCTTATCACCAAATCAGCCCCAGCATTTT. Amino acids: CASSLSPNQPQHF.

The V and J genes are TRBV11-3 and TRBJ2-3; D call uncertain. Germline V CDR1 and CDR2: SGHNT, YENEEA. V was shortened by 5 bases and J by 7 bases, with 16 bases between the two germline ends. The CDR3 contains 14 residues. CDR3 nucleotide sequence: TGTGCCAGCAGCAACCTCCAAAGCAGCTATACGCAGTATTTT. This gives the protein CASSNLQSSYTQYF.

This sequence joins TRBV21-1 and TRBJ2-6; the table's D call of TRBD1 was not tested on the DNA. TRBV21-1 is recorded as a pseudogene. The CDR3 length is 19 residues. CDR3 sequence reads: CASSKGVGTTSSGANVLTF. The DNA of the CDR3 is TGTGCCAGCAGCAAAGGCGTCGGGACAACTTCCTCTGGGGCCAACGTCCTGACTTTC.

V gene TRBV5-5 combines with J gene TRBJ2-2; D gene unclear. V shed 2 bases and J shed 7 bases, with 12 bases lying between them. CDR3 length equals 14 residues. Germline V gene lookup returns CDR1 SGHKS and CDR2 YYEKEE (reference sequence). CDR3 sequence reads: CASSFLPPDGELFF. In nucleotides, the CDR3 is TGTGCCAGCAGCTTTTTGCCTCCTGACGGGGAGCTGTTTTTT.